This T cell receptor (beta chain) was profiled in a study of blood T cell repertoires in COVID-19 (dated by TCRdb to the early 2020s). Looking at the study overall: Samples covering the acute and convalescent phases of COVID-19 were provided by collaborators in the United States, Italy and Spain. Subjects who had been exposed to COVID-19, were actively infected with it, or had recovered from it provided the deeply sampled blood TCRbeta repertoires that made up the dataset. The samples were drawn from two sources: the first 160 participants of the ongoing ImmuneRACE study, and 1,000 to 1,500 subjects contributed by 6 global collaborators. A freely available public database, intended as a resource for researchers studying the immune response to SARS-CoV-2, is where the repertoires were released. The material from the prospective study consisted of cDNA or gDNA derived from T cells, B-cell-depleted T cells, or PBMCs. Where available, HLA class I and class II types were taken from metadata supplied by the sample provider and were not determined by assay-based typing. The sample metadata nearly always contained a de-identified subject ID, COVID-19 status, age in years and sex.

Each collaborating institution followed its own protocols to collect whole blood in K2EDTA tubes. For TCRbeta analysis, collaborators shipped samples in one of three forms: frozen whole blood, isolated PBMCs, or DNA extracted from either of those sample types. The table lists this clone with a few counts. Its binding antigen is unknown. No base quality information exists; no much larger clone differs at one position. TCRbeta CDR3 regions were amplified from genomic DNA using the immunoSEQ Assay, a bias-controlled multiplex PCR. In the original analysis: Within the assay, amplification of reference gene primers was used to estimate how many nucleated cells each sample contained. To quantify the absolute abundance of each unique TCRbeta CDR3 rearrangement, sequence reads were collapsed and filtered. For each sample, productive Simpson clonality was calculated by taking the square root of Simpson's diversity index across productive rearrangements. This is the immuneACCESS table as TCRdb keeps it, with only in-frame sequences that have V and J called. A part of the clones is gone; compared with another copy, unresolved V genes explain less than half, and the rest is unexplained. The V and J calls and clone size come from that table; D and trimming were worked out from the DNA. This sample holds 45,000 or so clones; 88% were observed only once. The ten largest make up approximately 15% of the sample.

From its cysteine to its phenylalanine, the CDR3 spans 14 amino acids. The read is trimmed to its CDR3 DNA, 42 bases read in frame from base 1. As encoded in the germline V gene, CDR1 is SGDLS while CDR2 is YYNGEE. V is clipped by 0 bases and J by 7 bases, and the sequence between their germline boundaries is 11 bases long. Broader findings and caveats from the paper: The amount of clinical and demographic metadata varied by source and participant and was provided uncurated.

The chain couples TRBV9 to TRBJ2-1; 6 matching bases give a weak D call of TRBD2. The sample was peripheral blood. This clonotype originated in a human donor in a cohort sampled during active COVID-19. In nucleotide form, the sequence is TGTGCCAGCAGCGTAGATATGGGGAGGAATGAGCAGTTCTTC. It is translated as CASSVDMGRNEQFF.